This entry features one T cell receptor (beta chain) sequence. While the first cohort had 600 to 800 subjects, the donors belonged to the separate validation cohort of over a hundred subjects. Generated by immunoSEQ multiplex PCR, the TCRdb table keeps only in-frame clones and is missing some. The table shows about 240,000 clones, with approximately 86% occurring only once. The CDR3 contains 13 residues. Germline CDR1 reads KGHSH; CDR2 reads LQKENI. With 3 bases clipped from V and 10 bases from J, the junction kept 8 bases outside the gene matches. These data belong to a study of cytomegalovirus exposure and HLA in healthy donors.

Sequencing input: PBMCs. This sequence joins TRBV18 and TRBJ1-1; 7 bases line up with TRBD1. The TCR comes from a woman between 25 and 40 years old in good health and CMV-seropositive. The CDR3 sequence: CASSPQGEGVAFF. The CDR3 nucleotides are TGTGCCAGCTCACCGCAGGGGGAAGGTGTAGCTTTCTTT.